Listed below are T cell receptor beta chains from one sample, sequenced in a study of shared clonotypes between healthy human individuals. The data were produced by immunoSEQ multiplex PCR, yet TCRdb's version contains in-frame clones alone and is incomplete. The profile shows millions of clones, 90% to 95% of them singletons. The sequencing input was naive CD4+ T cells sorted from blood. Receptors were obtained from a man between 18 and 35 years old in good health. Each CDR3 is given with its conserved first and last residue. Each record gives: CDR3 protein, CDR3 DNA, J gene, D gene, V gene, clone size. The D gene is left open where the match is weak. For some rows the clone size is stated as once, few or many, or as a class when expanded; others skip it.

CDR3aa: CASSFVIGLEKLFF
CDR3nt: TGTGCCAGCAGTTTTGTCATCGGACTTGAAAAACTGTTTTTT
j_gene: TRBJ1-4
d_gene: NA
v_gene: TRBV6-6
abundance: NA

CDR3aa: CASSSPGTGGVGEQFF
CDR3nt: TGTGCCAGCAGTTCACCCGGGACAGGGGGCGTGGGTGAGCAGTTCTTC
j_gene: TRBJ2-1
d_gene: TRBD1
v_gene: TRBV28
abundance: NA

CDR3aa: CASSPTGLSTDTQYF
CDR3nt: TGTGCCAGCTCACCAACAGGGTTAAGCACAGATACGCAGTATTTT
j_gene: TRBJ2-3
d_gene: NA
v_gene: TRBV18
abundance: NA

CDR3aa: CATSSGGSSYEQYF
CDR3nt: TGTGCCACCAGCAGCGGGGGCAGTTCGTACGAGCAGTACTTC
j_gene: TRBJ2-7
d_gene: NA
v_gene: TRBV15
abundance: NA

CDR3aa: CASRGRGTDTQYF
CDR3nt: TGTGCCAGCCGGGGGAGGGGTACAGATACGCAGTATTTT
j_gene: TRBJ2-3
d_gene: TRBD2
v_gene: TRBV19
abundance: NA

CDR3aa: CASSVGRFSYEQYF
CDR3nt: TGTGCCAGCAGTGTCGGGAGATTCTCCTACGAGCAGTACTTC
j_gene: TRBJ2-7
d_gene: NA
v_gene: TRBV2
abundance: NA

CDR3aa: CAWSSGPRSRAFF
CDR3nt: TGTGCCTGGAGTTCAGGTCCCCGCAGTCGGGCTTTCTTT
j_gene: TRBJ1-1
d_gene: NA
v_gene: TRBV30
abundance: NA

CDR3aa: CASSLALLAGDIEQFF
CDR3nt: TGTGCCAGCAGCTTAGCGTTACTAGCGGGAGATATAGAGCAGTTCTTC
j_gene: TRBJ2-1
d_gene: TRBD2
v_gene: TRBV7-2
abundance: NA

CDR3aa: CASSSRQGNEQFF
CDR3nt: TGTGCCAGCAGCTCCAGACAGGGCAATGAGCAGTTCTTC
j_gene: TRBJ2-1
d_gene: TRBD1
v_gene: TRBV7-2
abundance: NA

CDR3aa: CASSAFGEGLQQYF
CDR3nt: TGCGCCAGCAGCGCATTTGGCGAGGGACTCCAGCAGTACTTC
j_gene: TRBJ2-7
d_gene: NA
v_gene: TRBV4-1
abundance: NA

CDR3aa: CASSVGVQGTYEQYF
CDR3nt: TGTGCCAGCAGTGTTGGGGTGCAGGGCACCTACGAGCAGTACTTC
j_gene: TRBJ2-7
d_gene: NA
v_gene: TRBV6-1
abundance: NA

CDR3aa: CASSPPGVNEQFF
CDR3nt: TGTGCCAGCTCACCACCTGGCGTGAATGAGCAGTTCTTC
j_gene: TRBJ2-1
d_gene: NA
v_gene: TRBV18
abundance: NA

CDR3aa: CASSSPSLGEGPGEKLFF
CDR3nt: TGTGCCAGCAGCTCCCCTAGCTTGGGGGAGGGCCCTGGGGAAAAACTGTTTTTT
j_gene: TRBJ1-4
d_gene: NA
v_gene: TRBV7-9
abundance: NA

CDR3aa: CASSTYSTGANVLTF
CDR3nt: TGTGCCAGCAGCACCTATTCTACCGGGGCCAACGTCCTGACTTTC
j_gene: TRBJ2-6
d_gene: NA
v_gene: TRBV7-2
abundance: NA

CDR3aa: CASSESGRGPADTQYF
CDR3nt: TGCGCCAGCAGTGAGTCAGGCAGGGGGCCGGCAGATACGCAGTATTTT
j_gene: TRBJ2-3
d_gene: TRBD1
v_gene: TRBV10-1
abundance: NA

CDR3aa: CASSYSLGGSAEAFF
CDR3nt: TGTGCCAGCAGTTATTCCCTAGGAGGGTCGGCTGAAGCTTTCTTT
j_gene: TRBJ1-1
d_gene: NA
v_gene: TRBV6-5
abundance: NA

CDR3aa: CASAPTSGGNEQFF
CDR3nt: TGCGCCAGCGCCCCGACTAGCGGAGGTAATGAGCAGTTCTTC
j_gene: TRBJ2-1
d_gene: TRBD2
v_gene: TRBV5-1
abundance: NA

CDR3aa: CASSIDRAPGTGGSGNTIYF
CDR3nt: TGTGCCAGTAGTATAGATCGAGCCCCCGGGACAGGGGGCTCTGGAAACACCATATATTTT
j_gene: TRBJ1-3
d_gene: TRBD1
v_gene: TRBV19
abundance: NA

CDR3aa: CASSDGTGTQETQYF
CDR3nt: TGCGCCAGCAGTGACGGGACAGGGACCCAAGAGACCCAGTACTTC
j_gene: TRBJ2-5
d_gene: TRBD1
v_gene: TRBV10-1
abundance: few

CDR3aa: CASSLTLTGTNYGYTF
CDR3nt: TGTGCCAGCTCACTAACCTTGACAGGGACTAACTATGGCTACACCTTC
j_gene: TRBJ1-2
d_gene: TRBD1
v_gene: TRBV18
abundance: NA

CDR3aa: CASSRLGGETQYF
CDR3nt: TGTGCCAGCAGCCGGTTGGGGGGGGAGACCCAGTACTTC
j_gene: TRBJ2-5
d_gene: TRBD2
v_gene: TRBV11-2
abundance: NA

CDR3aa: CASSVAQGAPGELFF
CDR3nt: TGTGCCAGCAGCGTAGCACAGGGGGCGCCCGGGGAGCTGTTTTTT
j_gene: TRBJ2-2
d_gene: TRBD1
v_gene: TRBV9
abundance: NA

CDR3aa: CSALPRGVFTDTQYF
CDR3nt: TGCAGCGCCCTTCCCCGGGGGGTCTTCACAGATACGCAGTATTTT
j_gene: TRBJ2-3
d_gene: TRBD2
v_gene: TRBV29-1
abundance: NA

CDR3aa: CSVWEMNTGELFF
CDR3nt: TGCAGCGTTTGGGAAATGAACACCGGGGAGCTGTTTTTT
j_gene: TRBJ2-2
d_gene: NA
v_gene: TRBV29-1
abundance: NA